Below, 26 T cell receptor beta chains from the same sample are listed, as sequenced in a study of blood T cells in healthy people across ages. It was with a sample-barcoded 5' primer and a J-beta primer mix that a second PCR of roughly 7 to 11 cycles was run. TCRdb called the 5' RACE reads again in MiXCR, with one record for every CDR3 protein. The sample includes 750,000 or so distinct CDR3 sequences, 25% of them seen just once. These data were also reused for a study on T cells of mothers and their children.

The sample taken for sequencing was blood. These receptor sequences come from a boy between 10 and 17 years old in good health.

V usage is TRBV5-6 and J usage is TRBJ2-5, with TRBD1 identical over 8 bases. The last part of the DNA fits TRBJ2-1 better; the J call may be wrong. Germline loops: CDR1 SGHDT, CDR2 YYEEEE. This CDR3 region has 15 residues. CDR3 DNA: TGTGCCAGCAGCTCGACAGGGGCCTTCTACAATGAGCAGTTCTTC. It translates to CASSSTGAFYNEQFF.

The rearrangement joins TRBV15 to TRBJ2-7; the D gene is possibly TRBD2 (6 bases). Matching the DNA end better, TRBJ2-5 makes the J call doubtful. Germline CDR1 reads LNHNV; CDR2 reads YYDKDF (reference sequence). The CDR3 totals 16 residues. CDR3 amino acids: CATSRPSGTQGETQYF. CDR3 DNA sequence: TGTGCCACCAGCAGACCGTCCGGGACTCAGGGAGAGACCCAGTACTTC.

The V call is TRBV4-1, the J call TRBJ2-1; D is perhaps TRBD1 (7 bases). The CDR3 spans 16 residues. V was trimmed by 2 bases and J by 3 bases, leaving 14 bases between them. The germline V gene has CDR1 MGHRA and CDR2 YSYEKL. The CDR3 here is CASSQPWGDSYNEQFF. CDR3 bases: TGCGCCAGCAGCCAACCGTGGGGGGACAGCTACAATGAGCAGTTCTTC.

This clonotype was detected only a few times. The chain links TRBV3-1 to TRBJ2-4, with TRBD2 matching over 7 bases. Germline trimming cut 0 bases from V and 3 bases from J; bases unmatched to any gene: 8. The V gene's germline CDR1 is LGHDT and CDR2 YNNKEL (reference sequence). The CDR3 is made up of 17 amino acids. The chain's CDR3 is CASSQEGGNHGKNIQYF. The CDR3 coding sequence is TGTGCCAGCAGCCAAGAGGGGGGGAACCATGGCAAAAACATTCAGTACTTC.

This clonotype was counted between two and nine times. The chain joins TRBV11-2 to TRBJ2-1; 9 bases map to TRBD2. CDR3 size: 17 residues. Trimming took 0 bases from V and 7 from J; bases not matched to a gene: 10. Per germline, CDR1 SGHAT and CDR2 FQNNGV. The CDR3 sequence: CASSLDAWGGRVNEQFF. Here the CDR3 DNA reads TGTGCCAGCAGCTTAGACGCTTGGGGCGGGAGGGTAAATGAGCAGTTCTTC.

The chain carries TRBV7-9 and TRBJ2-7; possible D gene TRBD2, 5 bases. V gave up 4 bases and J gave up 5 bases, with 15 bases separating them. The germline V gene encodes CDR1 SEHNR and CDR2 FQNEAQ (reference sequence). The CDR3 runs 14 residues. Here the CDR3 reads CASSSRLSRDEQYF. DNA for the CDR3: TGTGCCAGCAGCTCGCGACTATCCCGGGACGAGCAGTACTTC.

This clonotype was seen more than once but under ten times. CDR3 sequence reads: CASGGRQEGKTQYF. Here the CDR3 DNA reads TGTGCCAGCGGCGGCCGGCAGGAAGGGAAGACCCAGTACTTC. The chain is built from TRBV7-2 and TRBJ2-5; D remains ambiguous. This CDR3 is 14 amino acids long. Germline V lookup: CDR1 SGHTA, CDR2 FQGNSA. The germline V and J ends were trimmed by 8 bases and 6 bases, with 19 bases remaining between them.

This clonotype has just a few counts. The gene calls are TRBV29-1 and TRBJ1-1; D unresolved. The CDR3 has 9 amino acids. Germline assignment: CDR1 SQVTM and CDR2 ANQGSEA. V was cut by 5 bases and J by 6 bases, with 4 bases left in between. CDR3 residues: CSVIPEAFF. CDR3 nucleotide sequence: TGCAGCGTTATCCCTGAAGCTTTCTTT.

CDR3 DNA sequence: TGTGCCAGCAGCTTAGTGGAACGGGGGTCCTACGAGCAGTACTTC. This encodes CASSLVERGSYEQYF. The chain carries TRBV7-9 and TRBJ2-7; tentatively, D is TRBD2 (6 bases). V lost 1 base to trimming and J lost 1 base, with 11 bases between them. This CDR3 region has 15 residues. Looked up from germline, CDR1 is SEHNR and CDR2 is FQNEAQ (reference sequence).

This clonotype was detected only a few times. The chain couples TRBV3-1 to TRBJ1-2, with D uncertain. Germline V gene sequence: CDR1 LGHDT, CDR2 YNNKEL (reference sequence). The CDR3 runs to 14 residues. The V end was cut by 4 bases, the J end by 2 bases, with 11 bases between. CDR3 nucleotide sequence: TGTGCCAGCAGCCTTAGGACGGGCAACTATGGCTACACCTTC. This gives the protein CASSLRTGNYGYTF.

Only a few counts were recorded for this clonotype. The chain uses TRBV28 and TRBJ2-3; tentatively, D is TRBD1 (6 bases). V was shortened by 7 bases and J by 8 bases, with 16 bases between the two germline ends. Germline V gives CDR1 MDHEN, CDR2 SYDVKM. The CDR3 sequence is 13 residues long. CDR3 in DNA: TGTGCCAGCACCGACAGGCGCAGGGGTACGCAGTATTTT. Its translation: CASTDRRRGTQYF.

The chain uses TRBV11-2 and TRBJ2-7, with 10 bases that match TRBD2. There are 15 residues in the CDR3. Germline assignment: CDR1 SGHAT and CDR2 FQNNGV. J lost 6 bases, V lost 8 bases, and 13 bases had no gene match. CDR3 DNA: TGTGCCAGCTCTGTAACTAGCGGGGATGAATGCGAGCAGTACTTC. It encodes CASSVTSGDECEQYF. Supplemented by reference TRBV11-2 and TRBJ2-7, the full variable domain reads EAGVAQSPRYKIIEKRQSVAFWCNPISGHATLYWYQQILGQGPKLLIQFQNNGVVDDSQLPKDRFSAERLKGVDSTLKIQPAKLEDSAVYLCASSVTSGDECEQYFGPGTRLTVT.

This clonotype appeared a few times. The rearrangement uses TRBV6-1 and TRBJ2-7; no clear D. From germline, CDR1 is MNHNS and CDR2 SASEGT. V was clipped by 3 bases and J by 2 bases, with 11 bases between them. There are 14 residues in the CDR3. The CDR3 DNA follows: TGTGCCAGCAGTGAGGGCTTCCTACCCTACGAGCAGTACTTC. It is translated as CASSEGFLPYEQYF.

The sample holds one count of this clonotype. The chain links TRBV19 to TRBJ1-2; 8 nucleotides match TRBD1. This CDR3 is built from 15 residues. Trimming took 7 bases from V and 3 from J; bases not matched to a gene: 10. The V gene's germline CDR1 is LNHDA and CDR2 SQIVND (reference sequence). CDR3 in amino acids: CASNGQGLGHYGYTF. The CDR3 DNA reads TGTGCCAGTAACGGACAGGGTCTCGGGCACTATGGCTACACCTTC.

This chain uses TRBV3-1 with TRBJ2-5, with 12 positions matching TRBD2. Losses at the gene ends were 4 bases for V and 2 bases for J; bases not matched to a gene: 11. Germline loops: CDR1 LGHDT, CDR2 YNNKEL (reference sequence). The CDR3 has 18 amino acids. This CDR3 reads CASSLTSGRRGDQETQYF. Written as DNA, the CDR3 is TGTGCCAGCAGCCTAACTAGCGGGAGGCGGGGAGATCAAGAGACCCAGTACTTC.

This clonotype was seen a few times. The chain joins TRBV28 to TRBJ2-5, with D possibly matching TRBD2 (6 bases). The J call is doubtful: the DNA matches TRBJ2-7 better. CDR1 MDHEN and CDR2 SYDVKM come from the germline V gene. The CDR3 runs to 13 residues. CDR3: CASRGKTGYEQYF. CDR3 nucleotides: TGTGCCAGCCGGGGGAAAACCGGCTACGAGCAGTACTTC.

The V gene is TRBV7-9, the J gene TRBJ2-1; 12 bases are a match to TRBD2. With V trimmed by 6 bases and J by 4 bases, 10 bases remained unmatched. CDR1 and CDR2 (germline): SEHNR, FQNEAQ (reference sequence). The CDR3 contains 17 residues. CDR3 sequence: CASRSASGRAEYNEQFF. In DNA, the CDR3 is TGTGCCAGCAGGTCGGCTAGCGGGAGGGCGGAATACAATGAGCAGTTCTTC.

This chain connects TRBV27 to TRBJ2-5; 8 bases match TRBD2. The CDR3 covers 15 residues. V dropped 5 bases and J dropped 2; count of bases not matched to a gene: 7. Per the germline V gene, CDR1 is MNHEY and CDR2 is SMNVEV (reference sequence). The CDR3 DNA reads as TGTGCCAGCAGTATACTAGCGGCGACTCAAGAGACCCAGTACTTC. As protein: CASSILAATQETQYF.

The V and J genes are TRBV5-4 and TRBJ1-1; the match to TRBD1 covers 7 bases. V was pared by 4 bases and J by 4 bases, with 13 bases of the junction left unmatched. Germline CDR1 and CDR2: SGHNT and YYREEE (reference sequence). The CDR3 is made up of 16 amino acids. CDR3 region: CASSKTIIDRATEAFF. CDR3 coding DNA: TGTGCCAGCAGCAAAACTATAATAGACAGGGCCACTGAAGCTTTCTTT.

This clonotype was seen a few times. The rearrangement links TRBV7-2 to TRBJ2-5, with 8 nucleotides matching TRBD2. The DNA end favors TRBJ2-1, so the J call may be wrong. CDR3 size: 14 residues. Germline V CDR1 and CDR2: SGHTA, FQGNSA. The CDR3 sequence is CASSFGGGPNEQFF. CDR3 coding DNA: TGTGCCAGCAGCTTCGGGGGGGGGCCTAATGAGCAGTTCTTC.

A few counts support this clonotype. At one end, the junction sequence differs from germline, possibly due to a read error. The chain recombines TRBV13 with TRBJ2-5, with TRBD1 matching 7 bases. Per germline, CDR1 PRHDT and CDR2 FYEKMQ (reference sequence). This CDR3 has 18 amino acids. CDR3 sequence reads: CASSSIGYRGPIQEAQYF. In DNA, the CDR3 is TGTGCCAGCAGCTCGATCGGTTACAGGGGACCCATCCAAGAGGCCCAGTACTTC.

This chain links TRBV12-3 or TRBV12-4 with TRBJ2-5, with 9 positions matching TRBD2. The last part of the DNA fits TRBJ2-1 better; the J call may be wrong. This CDR3 is built from 14 residues. CDR3 protein: CASTPLAGNNEQFF. CDR3 coding DNA: TGTGCCAGCACCCCTCTAGCGGGGAACAATGAGCAGTTCTTC.

V usage is TRBV24-1 and J usage is TRBJ2-7; 10 nucleotides agree with TRBD1. Losses at the gene ends were 5 bases for V and 5 bases for J; bases not matched to a gene: 11. In germline, CDR1 is KGHDR, CDR2 SFDVKD. The CDR3 spans 16 residues. The CDR3 coding sequence is TGTGCCACCAGTGGTTCCGCCGGGACAGGGGACGACGAGCAGTACTTC. Translated, it gives CATSGSAGTGDDEQYF.

CDR3 sequence: CASSQAQVGGYTF. DNA for the CDR3: TGCGCCAGCAGCCAAGCCCAGGTTGGGGGCTACACCTTC. The rearrangement joins TRBV4-1 to TRBJ1-2, with no clear D. With 1 base removed from V and 8 bases from J, the gap between germline ends came to 11 bases. Germline CDR1 reads MGHRA; CDR2 reads YSYEKL. The CDR3 sequence is 13 residues long.

In nucleotides, the CDR3 is TGTGCCAGCACCTACCCCAATACCTACGAGCAGTACTTC. Its protein is CASTYPNTYEQYF. V is TRBV12-3 or TRBV12-4 and J is TRBJ2-7; D uncertain. V lost 7 bases, J lost 2 bases, and 12 bases lay in between. The CDR3 is 13 amino acids.

Only a few counts were recorded for this clonotype. Written as DNA, the CDR3 is TGCGCCAGCAGCTTGGGGGAGACTAGCTTACACAATGAGCAGTTCTTC. Translated: CASSLGETSLHNEQFF. V usage is TRBV5-1 and J usage is TRBJ2-1, with 7 bases matching TRBD2. CDR1 and CDR2 (germline): SGHRS, YFSETQ. CDR3 size: 16 residues. V was pared by 0 bases and J by 5 bases, with 8 bases of the junction left unmatched.